Following are 22 T cell receptor beta chains from one sample sequenced in a study of blood T cell repertoires in COVID-19. Measured with immunoSEQ multiplex PCR; TCRdb has only the in-frame clones, and not every one. The sample contains about 200,000 clones, about 78% of which appear only once. The sequenced material came from peripheral blood. These receptors all stem from a woman aged 70 to 79 with acute or convalescent COVID-19.

The J gene is TRBJ2-7, the V gene TRBV18; D may be TRBD1 (6 bases). V shed 3 bases and J shed 1 base, with 10 bases lying between them. This CDR3 has 14 residues. The V gene's germline CDR1 is KGHSH and CDR2 LQKENI. In nucleotides, the CDR3 is TGTGCCAGCTCACCCTTGGACAGTTCCTACGAGCAGTACTTC. This translates into CASSPLDSSYEQYF. The full variable domain, completed using reference TRBV18 and TRBJ2-7, is NAGVMQNPRHLVRRRGQEARLRCSPMKGHSHVYWYRQLPEEGLKFMVYLQKENIIDESGMPKERFSAEFPKEGPSILRIQQVVRGDSAAYFCASSPLDSSYEQYFGPGTRLTVT.

The V and J genes are TRBV5-4 and TRBJ2-7, with a possible D match to TRBD2 (6 bases). The CDR3 is 16 amino acids. Germline V gene lookup returns CDR1 SGHNT and CDR2 YYREEE (reference sequence). The V and J ends lost 4 bases and 2 bases respectively, with 19 bases between them. The CDR3 here is CASSLLLPGLTYEQYF. The CDR3 coding sequence is TGTGCCAGCAGCCTGTTACTCCCGGGACTCACCTACGAGCAGTACTTC.

The rearrangement links TRBV5-6 to TRBJ2-2, with D unresolved. This CDR3 contains 13 residues. Per germline, CDR1 SGHDT and CDR2 YYEEEE. V gave up 5 bases and J gave up 4 bases, with 9 bases separating them. DNA for the CDR3: TGTGCCAGCAGTGTCGACACCACCGGGGAGCTGTTTTTT. Protein sequence: CASSVDTTGELFF.

This clone is a singleton in its sample. The J gene is TRBJ2-1, the V gene TRBV11-2; 7 bases line up with TRBD2. The V gene end was trimmed by 0 bases and the J gene end by 8 bases; junction bases not matched to a gene: 4. Germline CDR1 and CDR2: SGHAT and FQNNGV. The CDR3 covers 14 residues. CDR3 DNA: TGTGCCAGCAGCTTAGATCCGGCGGGGGATGAGCAGTTCTTC. Translation gives CASSLDPAGDEQFF.

The chain links TRBV6-4 to TRBJ2-7; D is unresolved. Germline V CDR1 and CDR2: MRHNA, SNTAGT. V lost 0 bases and J lost 1, with 16 bases in between. The CDR3 runs to 17 residues. The CDR3 coding sequence is TGTGCCAGCAGTGACTCGTATTTCAGGATCTATTCCTACGAGCAGTACTTC. Protein product: CASSDSYFRIYSYEQYF.

The chain couples TRBV19 to TRBJ1-2; possible D gene TRBD1, 6 bases. The CDR3 length is 16 residues. The germline gives CDR1 LNHDA, CDR2 SQIVND (reference sequence). V lost 3 bases, J lost 0 bases, and 14 bases lay in between. CDR3 residues: CASSMPGQKANYGYTF. For the CDR3, the DNA is TGTGCCAGTAGTATGCCGGGACAAAAAGCTAACTATGGCTACACCTTC.

J is TRBJ1-5 and V is TRBV19; 8 bases line up with TRBD1. The CDR3 sequence is 19 residues long. CDR1 is LNHDA, CDR2 SQIVND, per germline (reference sequence). J lost 0 bases, V lost 5 bases, and 15 bases had no gene match. CDR3 region: CASSVGTGGALYSNQPQHF. The DNA of the CDR3 is TGTGCCAGTAGTGTTGGGACAGGTGGAGCCCTATATAGCAATCAGCCCCAGCATTTT.

V is TRBV28 and J is TRBJ1-5; D is uncertain. Trimming removed 7 bases at V and 3 bases at J, with 13 bases between. The CDR3 length is 14 residues. Germline-derived CDR1 and CDR2 are MDHEN and SYDVKM. Here the CDR3 DNA reads TGTGCCAGCACCAGTGGGCCCCCCAATCAGCCCCAGCATTTT. Translating it yields CASTSGPPNQPQHF. Drawing the rest from reference TRBV28 and TRBJ1-5, the complete variable domain is DVKVTQSSRYLVKRTGEKVFLECVQDMDHENMFWYRQDPGLGLRLIYFSYDVKMKEKGDIPEGYSVSREKKERFSLILESASTNQTSMYLCASTSGPPNQPQHFGDGTRLSIL.

The CDR3 spells CASSFQGAETEAFF. The CDR3 coding sequence is TGTGCCAGCAGCTTCCAGGGGGCAGAAACTGAAGCTTTCTTT. The chain is built from TRBV7-9 and TRBJ1-1, with TRBD1 identical over 8 bases. V lost 3 bases, J lost 5 bases, and 5 bases stayed unmatched. The CDR3 spans 14 residues. Germline V gene lookup returns CDR1 SEHNR and CDR2 FQNEAQ (reference sequence).

This clone was counted a single time. This chain joins TRBV24-1 and TRBJ2-7; 12 nucleotides line up with TRBD2. The length of the CDR3 is 15 residues. J lost 3 bases, V lost 3 bases, and 2 bases had no gene match. Germline V gene data show CDR1 as KGHDR and CDR2 as SFDVKD. CDR3 in amino acids: CATSDVTSGSYEQYF. The DNA of the CDR3 is TGTGCCACCAGTGATGTGACTAGCGGGAGCTACGAGCAGTACTTC.

J is TRBJ1-2 and V is TRBV27, with TRBD1 identical over 7 bases. CDR3 size: 16 residues. Looked up from germline, CDR1 is MNHEY and CDR2 is SMNVEV (reference sequence). Trimming removed 6 bases from V and 8 bases from J; junction bases left unmatched: 18. The CDR3 sequence: CASSRAFRTGGVGYTF. The CDR3 nucleotides are TGTGCCAGCAGCCGCGCCTTCAGGACAGGAGGCGTGGGCTACACCTTC.

The V and J genes are TRBV12-3 or TRBV12-4 and TRBJ2-1, with a possible D match to TRBD2 (5 bases). V was shortened by 9 bases and J by 7 bases, with 16 bases between the two germline ends. The CDR3 is 13 residues long. The CDR3 spells CASIIGGGNEQFF. CDR3 in DNA: TGTGCCAGTATTATAGGAGGTGGAAATGAGCAGTTCTTC.

A single count supports this clone. This sequence joins TRBV10-3 and TRBJ2-3; possibly TRBD2 for D (6 bases). V lost 3 bases, J lost 5 bases, and 15 bases lay in between. The germline V gene encodes CDR1 ENHRY and CDR2 SYGVKD. This CDR3 comprises 15 residues. The CDR3: CAISDVAGTGDTQYF. The CDR3, as DNA: TGTGCCATCAGTGATGTCGCGGGGACGGGAGATACGCAGTATTTT.

The V call is TRBV19, the J call TRBJ2-1; possible D gene TRBD1, 6 bases. V lost 3 bases, J lost 3 bases, and 24 bases lay in between. The CDR3 has 19 amino acids. Germline V gene data show CDR1 as LNHDA and CDR2 as SQIVND (reference sequence). CDR3 sequence reads: CASSIDRLTVRRVYNEQFF. In DNA, the CDR3 is TGTGCCAGTAGTATCGACAGGTTGACGGTTAGGCGGGTCTACAATGAGCAGTTCTTC.

V usage is TRBV29-1 and J usage is TRBJ2-5, with D possibly matching TRBD1 (6 bases). The V end lost 1 base, the J end lost 10 bases, and 19 bases lay between the germline ends. CDR1 and CDR2 (germline): SQVTM, ANQGSEA. The CDR3 is 14 amino acids. CDR3 sequence reads: CSVEGLDRRGGQYF. Here the CDR3 DNA reads TGCAGCGTTGAAGGCCTAGACAGGCGAGGAGGCCAGTACTTC.

This clone was seen ten or more times. The V and J genes are TRBV5-4 and TRBJ2-7; possible D gene TRBD1, 5 bases. V dropped 0 bases and J dropped 3 bases, with 10 bases sitting between them. The CDR3 runs 14 residues. CDR1 is SGHNT and CDR2 is YYREEE in the germline V gene (reference sequence). CDR3 in amino acids: CASSLDGRVYEQYF. In DNA form, the CDR3 reads TGTGCCAGCAGCTTGGATGGCAGGGTCTACGAGCAGTACTTC. The full variable domain, rest sourced from reference TRBV5-4 and TRBJ2-7, is ETGVTQSPTHLIKTRGQQVTLRCSSQSGHNTVSWYQQALGQGPQFIFQYYREEENGRGNFPPRFSGLQFPNYSSELNVNALELDDSALYLCASSLDGRVYEQYFGPGTRLTVT.

J is TRBJ2-7 and V is TRBV10-2; TRBD1 might be the D (7 bases). Trimming removed 5 bases from V and 5 bases from J, with 13 bases in between. The CDR3 spans 13 residues. CDR1 is WSHSY and CDR2 is SAAADI in the germline V gene. CDR3 DNA: TGCGCCAGCAGTAAGGGGGCGGGAAACGAGCAGTACTTC. The encoded protein is CASSKGAGNEQYF.

The rearrangement uses TRBV19 and TRBJ1-1; possibly TRBD1 for D (6 bases). The CDR3 totals 15 residues. Deletions cut 6 bases from V and 0 bases from J, with 14 bases between. CDR1 is LNHDA, CDR2 SQIVND, per germline (reference sequence). The CDR3 DNA reads TGTGCCAGTAGCCCCCGGACAGCCATGAACACTGAAGCTTTCTTT. This sequence encodes CASSPRTAMNTEAFF.

This clone was detected only once. The chain carries TRBV2 and TRBJ2-7; possible D gene TRBD1, 7 bases. Germline V gene sequence: CDR1 SNHLY, CDR2 FYNNEI. V lost 8 bases, J lost 3 bases, and 14 bases lay in between. The CDR3 consists of 13 residues. The CDR3 nucleotides read TGTGCCAGCGGCGGGGACAGTCTCTACGAGCAGTACTTC. It codes for CASGGDSLYEQYF.

The rearrangement uses TRBV7-7 and TRBJ2-7; D perhaps matches TRBD1 (5 bases). Per germline, CDR1 SSHAT and CDR2 FNYEAQ (reference sequence). Between the trimmed V and J ends, which lost 1 base and 1 base, there was a span of 11 bases. CDR3 length: 15 amino acids. The CDR3 DNA reads TGTGCCAGCAGCTTAGAGGCAGGGTTGTCCTACGAGCAGTACTTC. Translated: CASSLEAGLSYEQYF. The full variable domain, completed using reference TRBV7-7 and TRBJ2-7, is GAGVSQSPRYKVTKRGQDVTLRCDPISSHATLYWYQQALGQGPEFLTYFNYEAQPDKSGLPSDRFSAERPEGSISTLTIQRTEQRDSAMYRCASSLEAGLSYEQYFGPGTRLTVT.

J is TRBJ1-1 and V is TRBV6-2 or TRBV6-3; D is unresolved. Trimming took off 5 bases at V and 0 bases at J, with 4 bases between the two ends. The CDR3 has 12 amino acids. Germline CDR1 MNHEY, CDR2 SVGEGT. The DNA of the CDR3 is TGTGCCAGCAGTACAGTGAACACTGAAGCTTTCTTT. Translation: CASSTVNTEAFF.

This clone was counted between two and nine times. The same CDR3 also results from other DNA sequences found in this sample. CDR3 DNA: TGTGCCATCAGTGACGGGGGAGGGAGCACAGATACGCAGTATTTT. It codes for CAISDGGGSTDTQYF. The chain employs TRBV10-3 and TRBJ2-3, with 7 bases aligning to TRBD2. Germline V gives CDR1 ENHRY, CDR2 SYGVKD. There are 15 residues in the CDR3. With 3 bases clipped from V and 0 bases from J, the junction kept 3 bases outside the gene matches.